One and the same sample provided the 30 T cell receptor beta chains below, sequenced in a study of shared clonotypes between healthy human individuals. The table came from immunoSEQ multiplex PCR; TCRdb's copy has only in-frame clones and leaves some out. The sample carries hundreds of thousands of clones, 72% recorded once. The material sequenced was memory CD4+ T cells sorted from blood. Specified subset: CD45RA-negative fraction. The receptors were gathered from a woman under 40 in good health.

The chain links TRBV2 to TRBJ2-3; 7 nucleotides align to TRBD2. V was pared by 10 bases and J by 8 bases, with 18 bases of the junction left unmatched. The CDR3 runs 15 residues. CDR1 is SNHLY and CDR2 is FYNNEI in the germline V gene. CDR3 in amino acids: CATSGRASGEGTQYF. In nucleotides, the CDR3 is TGTGCCACATCGGGGCGGGCAAGCGGGGAGGGTACGCAGTATTTT.

V usage is TRBV16 and J usage is TRBJ1-2; D ambiguous. CDR1 and CDR2 from the germline V gene are KGHSY and FQNENV. Trimming stripped 0 bases from V and 6 bases from J, with 5 bases between. The CDR3 is 12 residues long. Here the CDR3 reads CASSQSTDGYTF. CDR3 nucleotides: TGTGCCAGCAGCCAATCCACAGATGGCTACACCTTC.

In the case of this clone: Other DNA sequences in this sample translate to the same CDR3. The rearrangement joins TRBV7-9 to TRBJ2-1; D remains ambiguous. The germline V gene encodes CDR1 SEHNR and CDR2 FQNEAQ (reference sequence). This CDR3 region has 13 residues. Between the trimmed V and J ends, which lost 1 base and 7 bases, there was a span of 8 bases. The CDR3 DNA reads as TGTGCCAGCAGCTTAGGGGGTAGGAATGAGCAGTTCTTC. It translates to CASSLGGRNEQFF.

The chain's CDR3 is CASSADTTEAFF. The CDR3 coding sequence is TGTGCCAGCAGTGCTGACACCACTGAAGCTTTCTTT. The chain is built from TRBV2 and TRBJ1-1; D not certain. Germline loops: CDR1 SNHLY, CDR2 FYNNEI. This CDR3 is built from 12 residues. Trimming removed 4 bases at V and 4 bases at J, with 7 bases between.

The genes are TRBV5-1 and TRBJ2-5; 9 positions agree with TRBD1. J lost 2 bases, V lost 1 base, and 3 bases had no gene match. The CDR3 length is 15 residues. Germline lookup yields CDR1 SGHRS and CDR2 YFSETQ. CDR3 in amino acids: CASSLLGTGQETQYF. The CDR3 DNA is TGCGCCAGCAGCTTGCTCGGGACAGGGCAAGAGACCCAGTACTTC.

V is TRBV7-9 and J is TRBJ2-7, with 8 bases lining up with TRBD1. Germline lookup yields CDR1 SEHNR and CDR2 FQNEAQ (reference sequence). The V and J ends lost 6 bases and 6 bases, in that order; junction bases with no gene match: 7. The CDR3 extends over 13 amino acids. The CDR3 coding sequence is TGTGCCAGCAGTCTACAGGGGGTGGTCGAGCAGTACTTC. It translates to CASSLQGVVEQYF.

The chain couples TRBV2 to TRBJ2-1; 9 bases map to TRBD2. Trimming took 8 bases from V and 4 from J; bases not matched to a gene: 6. CDR1 and CDR2 (germline): SNHLY, FYNNEI. The CDR3 is 14 amino acids. Here the CDR3 reads CASGRTSVYNEQFF. Here the CDR3 DNA reads TGTGCCAGCGGTCGGACTAGCGTTTACAATGAGCAGTTCTTC.

The rearrangement joins TRBV28 to TRBJ2-1; a weak D match, TRBD2 (5 bases). The V gene's germline CDR1 is MDHEN and CDR2 SYDVKM. This CDR3 contains 15 residues. The V and J ends lost 6 bases and 6 bases respectively, with 18 bases between them. CDR3 in DNA: TGTGCCAGCAGCTACCCGAAGCATGGAGGCAATGAGCAGTTCTTC. Protein sequence: CASSYPKHGGNEQFF.

The chain has TRBV6-1 and TRBJ1-5; 7 nucleotides line up with TRBD1. CDR1 and CDR2 from the germline V gene are MNHNS and SASEGT. Trimming cost V 5 bases and J 3 bases; bases outside gene matches: 7. This CDR3 is built from 15 residues. The CDR3 region is CASSPLDRINQPQHF. In nucleotides, the CDR3 is TGTGCCAGCAGTCCATTGGACAGGATCAATCAGCCCCAGCATTTT.

This chain joins TRBV11-2 and TRBJ2-2; 13 bases align to TRBD2. This CDR3 is built from 19 residues. Germline values: CDR1 SGHAT, CDR2 FQNNGV. Unmatched junction bases numbered 8, after V lost 1 base and J lost 3 bases. The CDR3 protein is CASSLGRTSGRADTGELFF. The CDR3 coding sequence is TGTGCCAGCAGCTTAGGGAGAACTAGCGGGAGGGCCGACACCGGGGAGCTGTTTTTT.

CDR3: CTSSRWGPLEQYF. DNA of the CDR3: TGCACCAGCAGCCGATGGGGACCCCTCGAGCAGTACTTC. The chain links TRBV1 to TRBJ2-5. The J call may not be correct, given that the DNA end is closer to TRBJ2-7. TRBV1 is listed as a pseudogene. The CDR3 length is 13 residues.

V is TRBV28 and J is TRBJ1-1; D perhaps matches TRBD1 (6 bases). This CDR3 is built from 13 residues. The germline gives CDR1 MDHEN, CDR2 SYDVKM. V lost 3 bases and J 6 bases, leaving 11 bases between the germline ends. CDR3 residues: CASSLDSWAEAFF. The CDR3 DNA follows: TGTGCCAGCAGTTTGGACAGTTGGGCTGAAGCTTTCTTT.

This chain connects TRBV19 to TRBJ2-3; 8 bases line up with TRBD2. The CDR3 runs to 16 residues. Germline CDR1 reads LNHDA; CDR2 reads SQIVND (reference sequence). The J segment lost 3 bases and the V segment lost 5 bases, leaving 10 bases of the junction unmatched. The CDR3 region is CASSLRGAGATDTQYF. DNA for the CDR3: TGTGCCAGTAGTCTCAGGGGAGCGGGAGCAACAGATACGCAGTATTTT.

The chain recombines TRBV27 with TRBJ2-5; 8 nucleotides align to TRBD1. Per the germline V gene, CDR1 is MNHEY and CDR2 is SMNVEV (reference sequence). The CDR3 is 16 amino acids. With 3 bases clipped from V and 5 bases from J, the junction kept 11 bases outside the gene matches. The CDR3 loop is CASSFLGQGGTETQYF. The CDR3 region has the DNA TGTGCCAGCAGTTTCTTAGGACAGGGAGGCACGGAGACCCAGTACTTC.

V is TRBV19 and J is TRBJ2-7; no reliable D call. Per the germline V gene, CDR1 is LNHDA and CDR2 is SQIVND (reference sequence). V was trimmed by 3 bases and J by 0 bases, leaving 12 bases between them. This CDR3 comprises 15 residues. CDR3 protein: CASSMRPESSYEQYF. In nucleotides, the CDR3 is TGTGCCAGTAGTATGCGTCCGGAGAGCTCCTACGAGCAGTACTTC.

J is TRBJ1-1 and V is TRBV2; 10 bases map to TRBD1. This CDR3 has 15 amino acids. The germline CDR1 and CDR2 sequences are SNHLY and FYNNEI. The ends lost 10 bases at V and 5 bases at J; junction bases unmatched: 13. In DNA, the CDR3 is TGTGCCACCAACCCGGGACAGGGGATCTATACTGAAGCTTTCTTT. This encodes CATNPGQGIYTEAFF.

A few counts support this clone. The rearrangement uses TRBV28 and TRBJ2-2; D is possibly TRBD1 or TRBD2 (6 bases each). Germline assignment: CDR1 MDHEN and CDR2 SYDVKM. Deletions cut 5 bases from V and 6 bases from J, with 7 bases between. The length of the CDR3 is 12 residues. For the CDR3, the DNA is TGTGCCAGCAGTAGGGGGGCCGGGGAGCTGTTTTTT. It specifies CASSRGAGELFF.

The sample holds one count of this clone. This sequence joins TRBV25-1 and TRBJ1-4; no definite D call. The germline V and J ends were trimmed by 7 bases and 5 bases, with 11 bases remaining between them. The germline V gene has CDR1 MGHDK and CDR2 SYGVNS. The CDR3 is 13 residues long. The CDR3 DNA sequence: TGTGCCAGCACGGCAGGTCACAATGAAAAACTGTTTTTT. Its translation: CASTAGHNEKLFF.

On this clone: Since a much larger clone is just one base distant, this may be a read error. This CDR3 is also generated by other DNA sequences in the sample. This sequence joins TRBV14 and TRBJ1-1; tentatively, D is TRBD1 (5 bases). The CDR3 contains 13 residues. Trimming took off 2 bases at V and 3 bases at J, with 7 bases between the two ends. The germline gives CDR1 SGHDN, CDR2 FVKESK. CDR3 coding DNA: TGTGCCAGCAGCCAACAGGGTTACACTGAAGCTTTCTTT. Residues: CASSQQGYTEAFF.

The gene calls are TRBV7-9 and TRBJ1-2; TRBD1 matches at 7 bases. V lost 6 bases to trimming and J lost 4 bases; unmatched junction nucleotides: 5. The CDR3 has 13 residues. Germline-derived CDR1 and CDR2 are SEHNR and FQNEAQ (reference sequence). The CDR3 reads CASRSDRAYGYTF. DNA of the CDR3: TGTGCCAGCAGGTCAGACAGGGCCTATGGCTACACCTTC. Based on the CDR3 plus reference TRBV7-9 and TRBJ1-2, the full variable domain is DTGVSQNPRHKITKRGQNVTFRCDPISEHNRLYWYRQTLGQGPEFLTYFQNEAQLEKSRLLSDRFSAERPKGSFSTLEIQRTEQGDSAMYLCASRSDRAYGYTFGSGTRLTVV.

This chain connects TRBV30 to TRBJ2-2; D gene unclear. Trimming shortened V by 6 bases and J by 1 base, and 9 bases separated the two germline ends. In germline, CDR1 is GTSNPN, CDR2 SVGIG (reference sequence). The CDR3 runs to 13 residues. The CDR3 region has the DNA TGTGCCTGCAAACCGGAGAACACCGGGGAGCTGTTTTTT. Protein: CACKPENTGELFF.

The rearrangement joins TRBV27 to TRBJ2-7; 9 bases match TRBD1. This CDR3 contains 15 residues. V lost 6 bases to trimming and J lost 5 bases; unmatched junction nucleotides: 11. Germline CDR1 and CDR2: MNHEY and SMNVEV (reference sequence). This CDR3 reads CASSSTGTGKNEQYF. CDR3 nucleotide sequence: TGTGCCAGCAGCAGTACCGGGACAGGGAAGAACGAGCAGTACTTC.

This clone was seen many times. The CDR3 nucleotides read TGTGCCTGGAGTGTATACCGATTGGAGGGTACCGGGGAGCTGTTTTTT. Translating it yields CAWSVYRLEGTGELFF. The J gene is TRBJ2-2, the V gene TRBV30; D perhaps matches TRBD2 (6 bases). Trimming took 0 bases from V and 5 from J, leaving 16 bases between them. The CDR3 spans 16 residues. The germline V gene encodes CDR1 GTSNPN and CDR2 SVGIG (reference sequence).

This clone was observed a few times. The chain has TRBV5-1 and TRBJ2-1; TRBD2 matches 10 bases. Germline V CDR1 and CDR2: SGHRS, YFSETQ. Losses at the gene ends were 2 bases for V and 9 bases for J; bases not matched to a gene: 8. CDR3 length equals 15 residues. The CDR3 sequence is CASSFSSGSESEQFF. CDR3 in DNA: TGCGCCAGCAGCTTCTCTAGCGGGAGCGAAAGTGAGCAGTTCTTC.

The chain couples TRBV19 to TRBJ1-6; D ambiguous. V lost 1 base and J lost 8, with 15 bases in between. Germline CDR1 is LNHDA and CDR2 is SQIVND (reference sequence). This CDR3 spans 16 amino acids. The CDR3 DNA is TGTGCCAGTAGTATAGGAGACTGGAACGAACATTCACCCCTCCACTTT. Translating gives CASSIGDWNEHSPLHF.

With respect to this clone: Other DNA sequences of this sample code for an identical CDR3. The chain recombines TRBV5-1 with TRBJ2-5; D unresolved. V gave up 5 bases and J gave up 2 bases, with 4 bases separating them. This CDR3 has 11 amino acids. Germline CDR1 reads SGHRS; CDR2 reads YFSETQ. CDR3 DNA sequence: TGCGCCAGCAGTTTACAAGAGACCCAGTACTTC. Its translation is CASSLQETQYF.

This clone was seen more than once but under ten times. The rearrangement uses TRBV18 and TRBJ1-5; D remains unclear. Germline assignment: CDR1 KGHSH and CDR2 LQKENI. V was trimmed by 2 bases and J by 7 bases, leaving 15 bases between them. The CDR3 is made up of 15 amino acids. CDR3 loop: CASSPEDVTGQPQHF. CDR3 nucleotide sequence: TGTGCCAGCTCACCAGAAGACGTCACCGGGCAGCCCCAGCATTTT. The variable domain in full, completed from reference TRBV18 and TRBJ1-5, reads NAGVMQNPRHLVRRRGQEARLRCSPMKGHSHVYWYRQLPEEGLKFMVYLQKENIIDESGMPKERFSAEFPKEGPSILRIQQVVRGDSAAYFCASSPEDVTGQPQHFGDGTRLSIL.

This chain links TRBV28 with TRBJ2-2, with a tentative D call TRBD2 (6 bases). With 3 bases removed from V and 5 bases from J, the gap between germline ends came to 16 bases. CDR1 MDHEN and CDR2 SYDVKM come from the germline V gene. The length of the CDR3 is 16 residues. CDR3 coding DNA: TGTGCCAGCAGTTTCCTCAGCGGGCCGGGGACCGGGGAGCTGTTTTTT. Amino acid sequence: CASSFLSGPGTGELFF.

The chain employs TRBV7-8 and TRBJ2-7; perhaps TRBD2 as D (5 bases). Trimming removed 1 base at V and 0 bases at J, with 7 bases between. The germline CDR1 and CDR2 sequences are SGHVS and FQNEAQ. CDR3 size: 14 residues. The CDR3 DNA is TGTGCCAGCAGCTTAGGGACTGGCTCCTACGAGCAGTACTTC. As protein: CASSLGTGSYEQYF.

V is TRBV13 and J is TRBJ2-3; TRBD2 agrees at 7 bases. Germline CDR1 is PRHDT and CDR2 is FYEKMQ (reference sequence). The CDR3 consists of 15 residues. V gave up 8 bases and J gave up 4 bases; unmatched junction bases: 12. The CDR3: CASSQMGLTPDTQYF. The CDR3 nucleotides are TGTGCCAGCTCTCAAATGGGACTAACCCCAGATACGCAGTATTTT. Combining the CDR3 with reference TRBV13 and TRBJ2-3 gives the whole variable domain AAGVIQSPRHLIKEKRETATLKCYPIPRHDTVYWYQQGPGQDPQFLISFYEKMQSDKGSIPDRFSAQQFSDYHSELNMSSLELGDSALYFCASSQMGLTPDTQYFGPGTRLTVL.